The rows below give T cell receptor beta chains drawn from one sample of a study of blood T cell repertoires in COVID-19. Sequencing was performed with immunoSEQ multiplex PCR; in TCRdb, only in-frame clones are kept and a portion is missing. This sample has almost 95,000 clones, with 72% found just once. Material: peripheral blood. The source is a woman aged 55-75 years in a cohort sampled during active or convalescent COVID-19. CDR3s include the opening cysteine and the closing phenylalanine or tryptophan. The order of the fields is CDR3 length, V gene, J gene, D gene, clone size, CDR3 protein, CDR3 DNA. D genes are given only for firm matches. Not all rows give a size; the values are once, few, many and, for expanded clones, a class.

cdr3_length: 13; v_call: TRBV6-1; j_call: TRBJ1-6; d_call: NA; clone_size: NA; cdr3_aa: CASSENRVSPLHF; cdr3_nt: TGTGCCAGCAGTGAAAACAGGGTTTCACCCCTCCACTTT
cdr3_length: 14; v_call: TRBV20-1; j_call: TRBJ2-5; d_call: TRBD2; clone_size: few; cdr3_aa: CSASLAGYQETQYF; cdr3_nt: TGCAGTGCTAGTTTAGCGGGTTACCAAGAGACCCAGTACTTC
cdr3_length: 15; v_call: TRBV6-5; j_call: TRBJ1-3; d_call: NA; clone_size: NA; cdr3_aa: CASSISTSSGNTIYF; cdr3_nt: TGTGCCAGCAGCATTTCCACCAGCTCTGGAAACACCATATATTTT
cdr3_length: 14; v_call: TRBV7-2; j_call: TRBJ2-1; d_call: TRBD2; clone_size: NA; cdr3_aa: CASSRGGAYNEQFF; cdr3_nt: TGTGCCAGCAGCCGGGGGGGCGCCTACAATGAGCAGTTCTTC
cdr3_length: 13; v_call: TRBV5-1; j_call: TRBJ2-7; d_call: NA; clone_size: few; cdr3_aa: CASSFEGDYEQYF; cdr3_nt: TGCGCCAGCAGCTTCGAGGGGGACTACGAGCAGTACTTC
cdr3_length: 12; v_call: TRBV11-2; j_call: TRBJ2-2; d_call: NA; clone_size: NA; cdr3_aa: CGTRGNTGELFF; cdr3_nt: TGTGGTACCAGGGGGAACACCGGGGAGCTGTTTTTT
cdr3_length: 14; v_call: TRBV11-2; j_call: TRBJ1-4; d_call: NA; clone_size: NA; cdr3_aa: CASSNRWAGEKLFF; cdr3_nt: TGTGCCAGCAGCAATCGGTGGGCGGGGGAAAAACTGTTTTTT
cdr3_length: 15; v_call: TRBV2; j_call: TRBJ1-1; d_call: TRBD1; clone_size: NA; cdr3_aa: CATRTGGGINTEAFF; cdr3_nt: TGTGCCACCCGGACAGGGGGCGGGATAAACACTGAAGCTTTCTTT
cdr3_length: 15; v_call: TRBV21-1; j_call: TRBJ2-7; d_call: NA; clone_size: few; cdr3_aa: CASSKITRTGYEQYF; cdr3_nt: TGTGCCAGCAGCAAAATTACCAGGACAGGTTACGAGCAGTACTTC
cdr3_length: 14; v_call: TRBV5-5; j_call: TRBJ2-7; d_call: TRBD2; clone_size: NA; cdr3_aa: CASTFAGGSYEQYF; cdr3_nt: TGTGCCAGCACCTTTGCGGGGGGGTCCTACGAGCAGTACTTC
cdr3_length: 14; v_call: TRBV10-2; j_call: TRBJ2-7; d_call: NA; clone_size: NA; cdr3_aa: CASSELQGHYEQYF; cdr3_nt: TGCGCCAGCAGTGAATTACAGGGTCACTACGAGCAGTACTTC
cdr3_length: 12; v_call: TRBV2; j_call: TRBJ2-1; d_call: TRBD2; clone_size: NA; cdr3_aa: CASRAGGDEQFF; cdr3_nt: TGTGCCAGCAGGGCGGGAGGGGATGAGCAGTTCTTC
cdr3_length: 13; v_call: TRBV6-5; j_call: TRBJ2-2; d_call: NA; clone_size: once; cdr3_aa: CASSFSLVGELFF; cdr3_nt: TGTGCCAGCAGTTTCAGTTTGGTCGGGGAGCTGTTTTTT
cdr3_length: 15; v_call: TRBV7-8; j_call: TRBJ2-7; d_call: TRBD2; clone_size: NA; cdr3_aa: CASSWGTSVSYEQYF; cdr3_nt: TGTGCCAGCAGCTGGGGGACTAGCGTATCCTACGAGCAGTACTTC
cdr3_length: 13; v_call: TRBV29-1; j_call: TRBJ2-1; d_call: NA; clone_size: once; cdr3_aa: CSESTGSYNEQFF; cdr3_nt: TGCAGCGAATCGACAGGTTCCTACAATGAGCAGTTCTTC
cdr3_length: 15; v_call: TRBV18; j_call: TRBJ1-4; d_call: NA; clone_size: NA; cdr3_aa: CASSTNPQGNEKLFF; cdr3_nt: TGTGCCAGCTCAACTAACCCACAGGGAAATGAAAAACTGTTTTTT
cdr3_length: 14; v_call: TRBV7-9; j_call: TRBJ2-1; d_call: NA; clone_size: NA; cdr3_aa: CASGHRGSYNEQFF; cdr3_nt: TGTGCCAGCGGCCACCGCGGCTCCTACAATGAGCAGTTCTTC
cdr3_length: 15; v_call: TRBV4-2; j_call: TRBJ1-5; d_call: NA; clone_size: few; cdr3_aa: CASSPQGYSNQPQHF; cdr3_nt: TGTGCCAGCAGCCCGCAGGGATATAGCAATCAGCCCCAGCATTTT
cdr3_length: 16; v_call: TRBV5-1; j_call: TRBJ1-1; d_call: NA; clone_size: once; cdr3_aa: CASSSAPGLQNTEAFF; cdr3_nt: TGCGCCAGCAGCTCTGCCCCGGGACTGCAGAACACTGAAGCTTTCTTT
cdr3_length: 13; v_call: TRBV2; j_call: TRBJ1-2; d_call: TRBD1; clone_size: NA; cdr3_aa: CASRADRVYGYTF; cdr3_nt: TGTGCCAGCAGAGCGGACAGGGTCTATGGCTACACCTTC
cdr3_length: 12; v_call: TRBV18; j_call: TRBJ1-2; d_call: NA; clone_size: NA; cdr3_aa: CASSPLTEGYTF; cdr3_nt: TGTGCCAGCTCACCATTGACAGAAGGCTACACCTTC
cdr3_length: 15; v_call: TRBV15; j_call: TRBJ1-1; d_call: NA; clone_size: once; cdr3_aa: CATSRTGTPRAEAFF; cdr3_nt: TGTGCCACCAGCAGGACCGGGACACCGAGGGCTGAAGCTTTCTTT
cdr3_length: 15; v_call: TRBV5-1; j_call: TRBJ1-1; d_call: TRBD1; clone_size: NA; cdr3_aa: CASSHIQGANTEAFF; cdr3_nt: TGCGCCAGCAGCCATATACAGGGGGCGAACACTGAAGCTTTCTTT